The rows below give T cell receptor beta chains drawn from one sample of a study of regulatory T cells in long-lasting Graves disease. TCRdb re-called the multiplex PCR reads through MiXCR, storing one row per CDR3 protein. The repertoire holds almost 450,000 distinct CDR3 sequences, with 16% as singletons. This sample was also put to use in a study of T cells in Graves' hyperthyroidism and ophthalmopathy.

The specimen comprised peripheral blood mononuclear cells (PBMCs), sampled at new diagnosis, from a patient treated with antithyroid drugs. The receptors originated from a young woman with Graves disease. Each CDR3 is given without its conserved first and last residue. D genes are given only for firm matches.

SATGTSGRVVYNEQF	TRBD2	TRBV20-1	TRBJ2-1
AISGGAGGETQY	.	TRBV10-3	TRBJ2-5
ASSIRTSGRVEQF	TRBD2	TRBV12-3/TRBV12-4	TRBJ2-1
ASRFGLAGDIGELF	TRBD2	TRBV4-1	TRBJ2-2
ASSSPYSGSETQY	TRBD2	TRBV11-2	TRBJ2-3
SAQDRRSYNEQF	TRBD1	TRBV20-1	TRBJ2-1
AWSPIGGSEFI	.	TRBV30	TRBJ2-7
ASAPTAQGSYEQF	.	TRBV12-5	TRBJ2-1
SVGKQGLYGYT	TRBD1	TRBV29-1	TRBJ1-2
ASSATTGGLVYEQY	TRBD1	TRBV11-2	TRBJ2-7
ASSSGTLNTEAF	.	TRBV7-2	TRBJ1-1
ASSRGGVGFEQY	.	TRBV28	TRBJ2-7
ASKTGVENTEAF	TRBD1	TRBV6-1	TRBJ1-1
ASSRVGTDPYEQY	.	TRBV18	TRBJ2-7
ASSRSQGFYEQY	.	TRBV11-2	TRBJ2-7
ASSVGPVVADTQY	.	TRBV9	TRBJ2-3
ASRAPGLAGQETQY	TRBD2	TRBV7-2	TRBJ2-5
ASSYLQADLNTGELF	.	TRBV6-9	TRBJ2-2
ASSLDTGVTGELF	TRBD1	TRBV11-2	TRBJ2-2
ASSLTVRTSSYNEQF	TRBD2	TRBV7-9	TRBJ2-1
ASSYSAGTGETGELF	TRBD1	TRBV6-2/TRBV6-3	TRBJ2-2
AGSSAHRPGRTAGKETQY	.	TRBV7-9	TRBJ2-5
ASSFSSGSGYEQY	TRBD2	TRBV11-2	TRBJ2-7
ASSLETSGTGEQY	.	TRBV5-5	TRBJ2-7
ASSLGLGRGSYNEQF	.	TRBV11-3	TRBJ2-1
SAQEEQF	.	TRBV20-1	TRBJ2-1
ATSRDRQGEQF	TRBD1	TRBV15	TRBJ2-1
ATSRDQRIAGELF	.	TRBV15	TRBJ2-2
ASSKIKDRVGQPQH	TRBD1	TRBV28	TRBJ1-5
AWSISRTASGSPLH	.	TRBV30	TRBJ1-6
ASSQGPSNTDTQY	.	TRBV3-1	TRBJ2-3
ATSSRRDGRS	.	TRBV15	TRBJ2-1
ATSDSLSGRAVDTQY	TRBD2	TRBV24-1	TRBJ2-3
ASSKTTRFYEQY	.	TRBV11-2	TRBJ2-7
ASSETTSIYNEQF	.	TRBV6-2/TRBV6-3	TRBJ2-1
ASSDNRVYEQY	.	TRBV11-2	TRBJ2-7
ASSPATGGAGSTDTQY	TRBD1	TRBV5-1	TRBJ2-3
ASSLGLAGGSGANVLT	TRBD2	TRBV7-9	TRBJ2-6
ASSSQGAGGNEQY	TRBD2	TRBV28	TRBJ2-7
ASSRPGPLDYEQY	.	TRBV28	TRBJ2-7
ASSQDFFQEYNEKLF	.	TRBV3-1	TRBJ1-4
ASSPSNMGPEAF	.	TRBV7-2	TRBJ1-1
ASSVGRTSGFQETQY	TRBD2	TRBV9	TRBJ2-5